These 5 T cell receptor beta chains were sequenced from one sample in a study of Graves' ophthalmopathy and Graves' hyperthyroidism. The study amplified TCR beta CDR3 regions using RNA transcripts. Following a first-round RT-PCR that used HTBI primers, a second-round multiplex PCR was carried out. One entry per CDR3 protein results from TCRdb running MiXCR on the multiplex PCR reads. Of over 450,000 distinct CDR3 sequences in the sample, approximately 15% were seen once. The sequenced sample consisted of blood. The receptors come from a woman aged 30 to 39 with Graves' ophthalmopathy.

This clonotype was picked up many times. V usage is TRBV11-2 and J usage is TRBJ1-2, with D possibly matching TRBD1 (5 bases). The CDR3 extends over 18 amino acids. V was trimmed by 4 bases and J by 0 bases, leaving 21 bases between them. In germline, CDR1 is SGHAT, CDR2 FQNNGV. The CDR3 DNA follows: TGTGCCAGCAGCTCGCGGTCCTCAGGGCTAAGAGCTAACTATGGCTACACCTTC. The encoded protein is CASSSRSSGLRANYGYTF.

The rearrangement uses TRBV9 and TRBJ2-2, with TRBD2 matching over 9 bases. Germline lookup yields CDR1 SGDLS and CDR2 YYNGEE. This CDR3 is 16 amino acids long. The trim removed 3 bases at V and 6 bases at J, leaving 9 bases unmatched. The CDR3 region has the DNA TGTGCCAGCAGCGGCGGGGGGGTAGCAGGAGCCGGGGAGCTGTTTTTT. Its translation: CASSGGGVAGAGELFF.

This clonotype was seen ten or more times. This chain joins TRBV2 and TRBJ1-2; D is unclear. Germline CDR1 reads SNHLY; CDR2 reads FYNNEI. The V end was cut by 3 bases, the J end by 2 bases, with 7 bases between. This CDR3 has 13 residues. The CDR3, as DNA: TGTGCCAGCAGTGACCGAATCAACTATGGCTACACCTTC. Its translation is CASSDRINYGYTF.

This clonotype was detected many times. The chain is built from TRBV12-3 or TRBV12-4 and TRBJ1-6, with no clear D. V gave up 8 bases and J gave up 5 bases, with 13 bases separating them. This CDR3 is 14 amino acids long. As DNA, the CDR3 is TGTGCCAGCGCTAGCCAAAGGAATAATTCACCCCTCCACTTT. Its translation: CASASQRNNSPLHF.

This clonotype has ten or more counts. The chain recombines TRBV12-5 with TRBJ2-5, with D possibly called TRBD1 or TRBD2 (5 bases each). Per the germline V gene, CDR1 is LGHNT and CDR2 is FRNRAP. Trimming cost V 3 bases and J 9 bases, with 11 bases left between them. This CDR3 contains 12 residues. The DNA of the CDR3 is TGTGCTAGTGGTTTTGGCCGGGACGCCCAGTACTTC. The encoded protein is CASGFGRDAQYF.